This TCR beta chain was sequenced during a study of vaccination effects on CD4 cells after COVID-19. On the study more broadly: Sampling of three convalescent patients occurred early (day +14) and late post-vaccination. Samples collected post-vaccine were obtained a median of 72 days after the second dose. Researchers reported culturing a few million PBMC in each well, adding 8 to 10 IU/ml IL-2 and about 9.5 ug/ml peptides.

The authors isolated CD4+ T cells after approximately 9 days of culture. SARS-CoV-2 infected the person between March and December 2020, as confirmed by PCR. The participants, recipients of two vaccine doses, got either BNT162b2 or mRNA-1273. This CDR3 spans 16 amino acids. Germline lookup yields CDR1 SGHKS and CDR2 YYEKEE (reference sequence). Trimming took 1 base from V and 4 from J, leaving 15 bases between them. Whole-study findings and limits: New vaccine-induced clones dominated convalescents' post-vaccine spike-reactive clones.

About this clone: No antigen is known for it.

Using immunoSEQ multiplex PCR, the repertoire was profiled, and TCRdb retains in-frame clones only, with some absent. Of 40,000 to 45,000 clones listed, less than 85% are singletons. The sample consisted of CD4+ T cells from PBMCs cultured without peptide, taken after COVID-19 vaccination. This receptor was identified in a human donor who had a prior SARS-CoV-2 infection. The V and J genes are TRBV5-5 and TRBJ2-1; D may be TRBD2 (5 bases). CDR3 DNA sequence: TGTGCCAGCAGCTTGAGCGGCAGGACCGAATACAATGAGCAGTTCTTC. As protein: CASSLSGRTEYNEQFF. The complete variable domain, with remaining parts taken from reference TRBV5-5 and TRBJ2-1, reads DAGVTQSPTHLIKTRGQQVTLRCSPISGHKSVSWYQQVLGQGPQFIFQYYEKEERGRGNFPDRFSARQFPNYSSELNVNALLLGDSALYLCASSLSGRTEYNEQFFGPGTRLTVL.